The T cell receptor beta chain described here comes from a study of T cell changes during pregnancy in multiple sclerosis. This clone was picked up a small number of times. Between the trimmed V and J ends, which lost 2 bases and 0 bases, there was a span of 6 bases. The CDR3 is made up of 14 amino acids. The germline V gene encodes CDR1 SGHDT and CDR2 YYEEEE. Assay used: immunoSEQ multiplex PCR; TCRdb lists only in-frame clones, some missing. The table has 50,000 to 75,000 clones, around 90% seen once; the top ten hold around 3%. The sample was peripheral blood, taken in the third trimester of pregnancy. The receptor comes from a female donor in good health, enrolled as a control in a pregnancy study. The chain joins TRBV5-6 to TRBJ2-4; D is perhaps TRBD2 (5 bases). In nucleotides, the CDR3 is TGTGCCAGCAGCTTAGGGAGAGCCAAAAACATTCAGTACTTC. It yields the protein CASSLGRAKNIQYF. The entire variable domain, with the rest obtained from reference TRBV5-6 and TRBJ2-4, is as follows: DAGVTQSPTHLIKTRGQQVTLRCSPKSGHDTVSWYQQALGQGPQFIFQYYEEEERQRGNFPDRFSGHQFPNYSSELNVNALLLGDSALYLCASSLGRAKNIQYFGAGTRLSVL.